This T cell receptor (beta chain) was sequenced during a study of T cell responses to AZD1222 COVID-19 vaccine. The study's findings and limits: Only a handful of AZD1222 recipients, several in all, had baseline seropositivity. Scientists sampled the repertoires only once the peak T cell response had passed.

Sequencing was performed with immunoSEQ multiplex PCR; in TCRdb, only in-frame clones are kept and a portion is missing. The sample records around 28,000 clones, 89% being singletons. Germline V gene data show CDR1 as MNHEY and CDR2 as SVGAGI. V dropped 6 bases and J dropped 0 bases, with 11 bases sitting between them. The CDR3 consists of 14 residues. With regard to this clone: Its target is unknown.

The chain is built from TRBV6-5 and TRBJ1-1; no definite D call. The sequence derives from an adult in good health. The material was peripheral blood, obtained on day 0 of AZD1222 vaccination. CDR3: CASRSRGLNTEAFF. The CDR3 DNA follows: TGTGCCAGCAGATCTAGAGGGCTGAACACTGAAGCTTTCTTT.